The clone carrying this T cell receptor (beta chain) occurred a few times. The primer mix had 60 Vbeta and 13 Jbeta primers. Generated by immunoSEQ multiplex PCR, the TCRdb table keeps only in-frame clones and is missing some. The sample includes about 140,000 clones, 65% to 80% seen only once; the top ten take around 1.6%. The sample is drawn from a study of cytomegalovirus exposure and HLA in healthy donors. Germline V gives CDR1 MNHEY, CDR2 SMNVEV (reference sequence). The CDR3 totals 14 residues. Trimming took 4 bases from V and 2 from J, leaving 9 bases between them. The sequence was obtained from a human donor in good health. Sequencing input: PBMCs. J is TRBJ1-5 and V is TRBV27; D call uncertain. CDR3 DNA sequence: TGTGCCAGCAGTTCGACACCCCGCAATCAGCCCCAGCATTTT. It yields the protein CASSSTPRNQPQHF.